What follows are 13 T cell receptor beta chains derived from one specimen sequenced in a study of shared clonotypes between healthy human individuals. Only in-frame clones appear in the TCRdb table, and some are missing; sequencing was by immunoSEQ multiplex PCR. The sample gives roughly 2.5 million clones, around nine tenths of which show up once; over 0.12% is in the top ten. Sequencing was done on a sample of naive CD4+ T cells sorted from blood. Subset in this sample: CD45RA+ positively selected. The receptors were sampled from a man aged 18 to 35 in good health.

This chain uses TRBV19 with TRBJ2-7, with D maybe TRBD1 (6 bases). With 5 bases removed from V and 2 bases from J, the gap between germline ends came to 16 bases. The CDR3 runs to 15 residues. CDR1 is LNHDA and CDR2 is SQIVND in the germline V gene (reference sequence). CDR3 loop: CASSSYRAATYEQYF. The DNA of the CDR3 is TGTGCCAGTAGTTCTTACAGGGCAGCCACCTACGAGCAGTACTTC. Together with reference TRBV19 and TRBJ2-7, the CDR3 gives the full variable domain: DGGITQSPKYLFRKEGQNVTLSCEQNLNHDAMYWYRQDPGQGLRLIYYSQIVNDFQKGDIAEGYSVSREKKESFPLTVTSAQKNPTAFYLCASSSYRAATYEQYFGPGTRLTVT.

V gene TRBV4-3 combines with J gene TRBJ2-6; D gene uncertain. Germline values: CDR1 LGHNA, CDR2 YSLEER. Trimming shortened V by 1 base and J by 0 bases, and 10 bases separated the two germline ends. CDR3 length: 17 residues. The CDR3 DNA is TGCGCCAGCAGCCAAGGGATGGATCTCTCTGGGGCCAACGTCCTGACTTTC. Translation: CASSQGMDLSGANVLTF.

The chain has TRBV2 and TRBJ2-7; TRBD1 agrees at 11 bases. CDR3 length equals 15 residues. CDR1 SNHLY and CDR2 FYNNEI come from the germline V gene. Germline trimming cut 1 base from V and 6 bases from J; bases unmatched to any gene: 5. The CDR3 sequence: CASSEGGTGGVEQYF. The CDR3 DNA follows: TGTGCCAGCAGTGAAGGCGGGACAGGGGGTGTCGAGCAGTACTTC.

J is TRBJ2-7 and V is TRBV29-1; tentatively, D is TRBD1 (6 bases). V was clipped by 5 bases and J by 3 bases, with 8 bases between them. This CDR3 has 11 amino acids. Germline assignment: CDR1 SQVTM and CDR2 ANQGSEA. This CDR3 is CSVSGVYEQYF. In DNA, the CDR3 is TGCAGCGTTTCAGGGGTCTACGAGCAGTACTTC.

The CDR3 loop is CASSQELPGETQYF. The CDR3 nucleotides read TGCGCCAGCAGCCAAGAATTACCAGGGGAGACCCAGTACTTC. V is TRBV4-3 and J is TRBJ2-5; tentatively, D is TRBD1 (5 bases). CDR3 length: 14 amino acids. The ends were cut back, 0 bases at V and 5 bases at J, with 10 bases in the middle. CDR1 is LGHNA and CDR2 is YSLEER in the germline V gene.

Details on this clone: Distinct nucleotide sequences in the sample also encode this CDR3. This chain uses TRBV18 with TRBJ1-2, with D unclear. Trimming shortened V by 3 bases and J by 7 bases, and 6 bases separated the two germline ends. The CDR3 sequence is 11 residues long. Germline lookup yields CDR1 KGHSH and CDR2 LQKENI. CDR3 amino acids: CASSPGSGYTF. The DNA for the CDR3 is TGTGCCAGCTCACCGGGTAGTGGCTACACCTTC.

The rearrangement uses TRBV10-1 and TRBJ2-1; TRBD2 matches 10 bases. V shed 0 bases and J 4 bases; nucleotides not matched to a gene: 9. The CDR3 contains 18 residues. Looked up from germline, CDR1 is WNHNN and CDR2 is SYGVQD (reference sequence). The chain's CDR3 is CASSESKASGGNYNEQFF. CDR3 in DNA: TGCGCCAGCAGTGAGTCTAAGGCTAGCGGGGGCAATTACAATGAGCAGTTCTTC.

This clone has just a few counts. The chain employs TRBV5-1 and TRBJ1-2; 7 bases map to TRBD1. V was pared by 0 bases and J by 4 bases, with 6 bases of the junction left unmatched. This CDR3 has 15 amino acids. Germline V CDR1 and CDR2: SGHRS, YFSETQ. In nucleotides, the CDR3 is TGCGCCAGCAGCTTGGAGGGGGCTTATTCCTATGGCTACACCTTC. This translates into CASSLEGAYSYGYTF.

The J gene is TRBJ2-7, the V gene TRBV9, with TRBD1 identical over 7 bases. The CDR3 has 14 residues. Germline V gene sequence: CDR1 SGDLS, CDR2 YYNGEE. With 1 base clipped from V and 6 bases from J, the junction kept 7 bases outside the gene matches. CDR3 amino acids: CASSVSDRPLEQYF. The CDR3 region has the DNA TGTGCCAGCAGCGTATCGGACAGGCCCCTCGAGCAGTACTTC.

The chain couples TRBV6-5 to TRBJ1-2, with D uncertain. Germline values: CDR1 MNHEY, CDR2 SVGAGI. The V and J ends lost 0 bases and 7 bases respectively, with 15 bases between them. The CDR3 length is 15 residues. CDR3 protein: CASSYSTGRVSGYTF. CDR3 in DNA: TGTGCCAGCAGTTACTCGACCGGGCGCGTGTCTGGCTACACCTTC.

The V gene is TRBV25-1, the J gene TRBJ2-5; 7 bases line up with TRBD1. The CDR3 covers 15 residues. V was clipped by 3 bases and J by 3 bases; unmatched bases: 7. CDR1 is MGHDK, CDR2 SYGVNS, per germline. The CDR3 spells CASSDGKGGEETQYF. In nucleotides, the CDR3 is TGTGCCAGCAGTGATGGAAAAGGGGGCGAAGAGACCCAGTACTTC. Using reference TRBV25-1 and TRBJ2-5 for the parts outside the CDR3, the full variable domain is EADIYQTPRYLVIGTGKKITLECSQTMGHDKMYWYQQDPGMELHLIHYSYGVNSTEKGDLSSESTVSRIRTEHFPLTLESARPSHTSQYLCASSDGKGGEETQYFGPGTRLLVL.

The chain couples TRBV5-1 to TRBJ2-2; 12 nucleotides match TRBD1. The germline CDR1 and CDR2 sequences are SGHRS and YFSETQ. The V gene end was trimmed by 0 bases and the J gene end by 4 bases; junction bases not matched to a gene: 10. The CDR3 loop spans 19 amino acids. The CDR3 nucleotides read TGCGCCAGCAGCTTGGTAGCGGGACAGGGGGCGCTTAGCACCGGGGAGCTGTTTTTT. Protein product: CASSLVAGQGALSTGELFF.

The chain has TRBV4-1 and TRBJ1-1; no clear D. V was cut by 2 bases and J by 4 bases, with 8 bases left in between. The CDR3 contains 13 residues. The V gene's germline CDR1 is MGHRA and CDR2 YSYEKL. This CDR3 reads CASSQKWGTEAFF. In nucleotides, the CDR3 is TGCGCCAGCAGCCAAAAATGGGGCACTGAAGCTTTCTTT.